This T cell receptor beta chain was sequenced in a study of blood T cell repertoires in COVID-19. Study context: From T cells, B-cell-depleted T cells, or PBMCs came the material, which was cDNA or gDNA.

This CDR3 has 14 amino acids. Germline V gene sequence: CDR1 SGHTS, CDR2 YDEGEE. V was clipped by 4 bases and J by 2 bases; unmatched bases: 2. The assay was immunoSEQ multiplex PCR, and TCRdb's table has in-frame clones only and misses some. The sample lists 350,000 to 500,000 clones; about 88% were seen once. Clinical history as reported by participants underpinned cohort assignment. Sequenced: PBMCs or T cells enriched from blood (not recorded which). This chain links TRBV5-8 with TRBJ2-7, with 11 bases aligning to TRBD1. This clonotype was sampled from a woman between 18 and 29 years old who had been exposed to COVID-19. CDR3 amino acids: CASSGGQGAYEQYF. The DNA for the CDR3 is TGTGCCAGCAGCGGGGGACAGGGGGCCTACGAGCAGTACTTC.